Below, 32 T cell receptor beta chains from the same sample are listed, as sequenced in a study of T cell responses to AZD1222 COVID-19 vaccine. This table comes from immunoSEQ multiplex PCR, and its TCRdb copy is limited to in-frame clones, with some not included. The data contain some 79,000 clones, 80% of them singletons. This specimen consisted of peripheral blood, obtained 28 days after the second AZD1222 dose. The receptors were gathered from an adult who received the AZD1222 COVID-19 vaccine.

This sequence joins TRBV28 and TRBJ1-3; 7 bases are a match to TRBD1. In germline, CDR1 is MDHEN, CDR2 SYDVKM. J gave up 2 bases and V 5 bases, and 6 bases lay outside the gene matches. This CDR3 region has 15 residues. CDR3: CASSPTTGTGNTIYF. The CDR3 DNA follows: TGTGCCAGCAGTCCTACGACAGGGACTGGAAACACCATATATTTT.

J is TRBJ1-6 and V is TRBV4-3, with D hard to call. Germline lookup yields CDR1 LGHNA and CDR2 YSLEER. V dropped 0 bases and J dropped 3 bases, with 9 bases sitting between them. The CDR3 runs to 16 residues. The CDR3 sequence: CASSQDAFIYNSPLHF. In DNA form, the CDR3 reads TGCGCCAGCAGCCAAGATGCTTTCATCTATAATTCACCCCTCCACTTT.

V usage is TRBV5-1 and J usage is TRBJ1-1, with D hard to call. Germline CDR1 is SGHRS and CDR2 is YFSETQ. V was cut by 0 bases and J by 5 bases, with 11 bases left in between. The length of the CDR3 is 14 residues. Here the CDR3 reads CASSLASGGTEAFF. CDR3 in DNA: TGCGCCAGCAGCTTGGCGTCAGGTGGTACTGAAGCTTTCTTT.

V usage is TRBV28 and J usage is TRBJ2-1; TRBD2 agrees at 14 bases. The V gene end was trimmed by 1 base and the J gene end by 0 bases; junction bases not matched to a gene: 8. Germline CDR1 reads MDHEN; CDR2 reads SYDVKM. CDR3 length: 20 amino acids. The CDR3 protein is CASSLLRLAGGPSSYNEQFF. CDR3 bases: TGTGCCAGCAGTTTATTACGACTAGCGGGAGGGCCGAGCTCCTACAATGAGCAGTTCTTC.

In its sample, this clone was seen once. The CDR3 is CASSQAGSGVYNEQFF. CDR3 nucleotide sequence: TGTGCCAGCAGCCAAGCGGGTAGCGGGGTCTACAATGAGCAGTTCTTC. The chain links TRBV3-1 (or the pseudogene TRBV3-2) to TRBJ2-1; 8 nucleotides line up with TRBD2. J lost 3 bases, V lost 1 base, and 5 bases had no gene match. Germline assignment: CDR1 LGHDT and CDR2 YNNKEL (reference sequence). This CDR3 has 16 amino acids.

The chain combines TRBV9 with TRBJ2-2, with D hard to call. Trimming left V 4 bases short and J 2 bases short, with 6 bases between. Per the germline V gene, CDR1 is SGDLS and CDR2 is YYNGEE. CDR3 size: 13 residues. CDR3 sequence: CASSPQNTGELFF. The CDR3 DNA follows: TGTGCCAGCAGCCCCCAAAACACCGGGGAGCTGTTTTTT.

This chain uses TRBV19 with TRBJ1-2; TRBD1 is a possible D gene (5 bases). Per the germline V gene, CDR1 is LNHDA and CDR2 is SQIVND (reference sequence). The V gene lost 3 bases and the J gene lost 3 bases, with 8 bases spanning the gap. The length of the CDR3 is 13 residues. DNA for the CDR3: TGTGCCAGTAGTATTGGAGGGGACTATGGCTACACCTTC. Amino acids: CASSIGGDYGYTF.

The gene calls are TRBV7-9 and TRBJ2-1; 15 nucleotides line up with TRBD2. J gave up 11 bases and V 7 bases, and 12 bases lay outside the gene matches. Germline assignment: CDR1 SEHNR and CDR2 FQNEAQ (reference sequence). There are 16 residues in the CDR3. CDR3 sequence (DNA): TGTGCCAGCATCCTCCTTAAGGGGACTAGCGGGGGGAAGCAGTTCTTC. Residues: CASILLKGTSGGKQFF.

This rearrangement joins TRBV19 to TRBJ2-1, with 9 bases that match TRBD2. J gave up 2 bases and V 4 bases, and 3 bases lay outside the gene matches. Germline V CDR1 and CDR2: LNHDA, SQIVND (reference sequence). The length of the CDR3 is 15 residues. For the CDR3, the DNA is TGTGCCAGTAGTAGATTAGCGGGAGCCTACAATGAGCAGTTCTTC. Its protein product is CASSRLAGAYNEQFF.

The chain couples TRBV3-1 (or the pseudogene TRBV3-2) to TRBJ1-1; D may be TRBD1 (5 bases). This CDR3 is 15 amino acids long. Germline CDR1 LGHDT, CDR2 YNNKEL (reference sequence). Trimming pared 4 bases from V and 11 bases from J, leaving 23 bases between. The CDR3 DNA reads as TGTGCCAGCAGCCCGGCGTGGGGAATGGACGGGGGGGCTTTCTTT. This sequence encodes CASSPAWGMDGGAFF.

V gene TRBV19 combines with J gene TRBJ1-1; 9 nucleotides align to TRBD1. Germline trimming cut 5 bases from V and 4 bases from J; bases unmatched to any gene: 11. Germline V CDR1 and CDR2: LNHDA, SQIVND (reference sequence). The length of the CDR3 is 16 residues. In DNA form, the CDR3 reads TGTGCCAGTAGTCCGGGGACAGGGCGGTGGGGCACTGAAGCTTTCTTT. It codes for CASSPGTGRWGTEAFF. Filled out from reference TRBV19 and TRBJ1-1, the complete variable domain reads DGGITQSPKYLFRKEGQNVTLSCEQNLNHDAMYWYRQDPGQGLRLIYYSQIVNDFQKGDIAEGYSVSREKKESFPLTVTSAQKNPTAFYLCASSPGTGRWGTEAFFGQGTRLTVV.

The chain carries TRBV7-9 and TRBJ1-4; 8 bases fit TRBD1. CDR3 length: 15 residues. CDR1 is SEHNR, CDR2 FQNEAQ, per germline (reference sequence). V trimming: 3 bases; J trimming: 5 bases; junction bases outside the gene matches: 5. CDR3: CASSFWTGQNEKLFF. The CDR3 DNA is TGTGCCAGCAGCTTTTGGACAGGGCAGAATGAAAAACTGTTTTTT.

The rearrangement joins TRBV13 to TRBJ1-2, with 7 positions matching TRBD1. The V gene's germline CDR1 is PRHDT and CDR2 FYEKMQ (reference sequence). There are 13 residues in the CDR3. Losses at the gene ends were 5 bases for V and 6 bases for J; bases not matched to a gene: 6. The CDR3 DNA follows: TGTGCCAGCAGCCCCGACAGGGAGGATGGCTACACCTTC. Protein: CASSPDREDGYTF.

The CDR3 sequence is CASSLQNPSYNEQFF. The CDR3 region has the DNA TGTGCCAGTAGTCTCCAGAACCCATCCTACAATGAGCAGTTCTTC. This chain connects TRBV19 to TRBJ2-1; D unresolved. V was pared by 5 bases and J by 1 base, with 12 bases between. This CDR3 spans 15 amino acids. Germline V gene lookup returns CDR1 LNHDA and CDR2 SQIVND (reference sequence).

The CDR3 reads CASSEYEGEATGYTF. In nucleotides, the CDR3 is TGTGCCAGCAGTGAATATGAGGGGGAAGCAACTGGCTACACCTTC. J is TRBJ1-2 and V is TRBV25-1; D is perhaps TRBD1 (6 bases). Germline CDR1 and CDR2: MGHDK and SYGVNS. This CDR3 is 15 amino acids long. Trimming took off 0 bases at V and 7 bases at J, with 15 bases between the two ends.

There are a few counts of this clone. The chain uses TRBV11-2 and TRBJ1-1; no reliable D call. This CDR3 is 15 amino acids long. The germline gives CDR1 SGHAT, CDR2 FQNNGV. Trimming pared 3 bases from V and 1 base from J, leaving 12 bases between. The CDR3 DNA follows: TGTGCCAGCAGCTTTACTGCCGGCCAGAACACTGAAGCTTTCTTT. Translated, it gives CASSFTAGQNTEAFF.

The count of this clone is one. The genes are TRBV28 and TRBJ1-2, with D tentatively TRBD1 (6 bases). The CDR3 runs 12 residues. CDR1 and CDR2 from the germline V gene are MDHEN and SYDVKM. Trimming left V 11 bases short and J 8 bases short, with 18 bases between. The CDR3 is CACTGGARGYTF. In nucleotides, the CDR3 is TGTGCCTGTACCGGGGGCGCGCGCGGCTACACCTTC.

The chain uses TRBV14 and TRBJ1-2; D not certain. This CDR3 spans 12 amino acids. The V end was cut by 1 base, the J end by 8 bases, with 8 bases between. The germline CDR1 and CDR2 sequences are SGHDN and FVKESK. CDR3 residues: CASSQVGWGYTF. Written as DNA, the CDR3 is TGTGCCAGCAGCCAAGTGGGGTGGGGCTACACCTTC.

The rearrangement uses TRBV7-2 and TRBJ2-1; D tentatively fits TRBD1 or TRBD2 (5 bases each). Per the germline V gene, CDR1 is SGHTA and CDR2 is FQGNSA. V was shortened by 5 bases and J by 1 base, with 15 bases between the two germline ends. The CDR3 is 16 amino acids. The CDR3 nucleotides are TGTGCCAGCAGCCCACCGGGACCGAGATCCTACAATGAGCAGTTCTTC. This encodes CASSPPGPRSYNEQFF.

V usage is TRBV29-1 and J usage is TRBJ1-2; no firm D call. The CDR3 spans 16 residues. V was trimmed by 3 bases and J by 3 bases, leaving 20 bases between them. From germline, CDR1 is SQVTM and CDR2 ANQGSEA. The CDR3 nucleotides read TGCAGCGTTGAGTATTCCGATCCGGACCCTGACTATGGCTACACCTTC. This translates into CSVEYSDPDPDYGYTF.

The chain recombines TRBV12-3 or TRBV12-4 with TRBJ2-7; 8 bases agree with TRBD1. The junction had 9 bases not matched to a gene; V was cut back by 6 bases and J by 11 bases. There are 12 residues in the CDR3. The CDR3 sequence: CASSTDRGEEYF. The CDR3 bases are TGTGCCAGCAGCACAGACAGGGGAGAGGAGTACTTC.

The chain has TRBV5-5 and TRBJ1-2; tentatively, D is TRBD1 (5 bases). The germline gives CDR1 SGHKS, CDR2 YYEKEE (reference sequence). Trimming left V 0 bases short and J 5 bases short, with 14 bases between. There are 15 residues in the CDR3. In DNA, the CDR3 is TGTGCCAGCAGCTTGGACCGGGGGATTTGGTATGGCTACACCTTC. Protein product: CASSLDRGIWYGYTF.

The rearrangement joins TRBV28 to TRBJ2-7; D is undetermined. CDR3 length: 15 residues. CDR1 is MDHEN and CDR2 is SYDVKM in the germline V gene. Trimming shortened V by 3 bases and J by 1 base, and 13 bases separated the two germline ends. CDR3 nucleotides: TGTGCCAGCAGTTTGGCCAGTTTAACATCCTACGAGCAGTACTTC. Protein: CASSLASLTSYEQYF.

The CDR3 DNA follows: TGTGCCAGCAGCTTAGGCTGGGGGACTCCCAGCGAGCAGTACTTC. Translation gives CASSLGWGTPSEQYF. This chain joins TRBV7-9 and TRBJ2-7; D is possibly TRBD2 (6 bases). Trimming removed 1 base at V and 6 bases at J, with 16 bases between. The CDR3 contains 15 residues. Germline lookup yields CDR1 SEHNR and CDR2 FQNEAQ (reference sequence).

V and J are TRBV7-6 and TRBJ1-5; no definite D call. Germline V gives CDR1 SGHVS, CDR2 FNYEAQ. The CDR3 runs to 14 residues. Trimming left V 1 base short and J 7 bases short, with 11 bases between. The CDR3 loop reads CASSLGWGGQPQHF. The CDR3 DNA is TGTGCCAGCAGCTTAGGGTGGGGTGGCCAGCCCCAGCATTTT.

The V and J genes are TRBV28 and TRBJ1-2, with 7 bases identical to TRBD1. The CDR3 consists of 14 residues. J was trimmed by 3 bases and V by 3 bases; bases with no gene match: 4. The germline gives CDR1 MDHEN, CDR2 SYDVKM. This chain's CDR3 is CASSFPGTDYGYTF. For the CDR3, the DNA is TGTGCCAGCAGTTTTCCCGGGACAGACTATGGCTACACCTTC.

The chain combines TRBV11-3 with TRBJ2-1; 10 bases are shared with TRBD2. The V segment lost 5 bases and the J segment 4 bases; nucleotides outside the gene matches: 2. The CDR3 covers 14 residues. The germline V gene encodes CDR1 SGHNT and CDR2 YENEEA. CDR3 in amino acids: CASSMGLAYNEQFF. Here the CDR3 DNA reads TGTGCCAGCAGCATGGGACTAGCGTACAATGAGCAGTTCTTC.

The chain uses TRBV10-2 and TRBJ1-1; D might be TRBD1 (6 bases). The V end was cut by 6 bases, the J end by 12 bases, with 17 bases between. CDR3 length equals 12 residues. The germline CDR1 and CDR2 sequences are WSHSY and SAAADI. The CDR3 DNA is TGCGCCAGCAGGGAGGGGGGCCTATTAACTTTCTTT. This sequence encodes CASREGGLLTFF.

J is TRBJ1-2 and V is TRBV28, with 12 bases aligning to TRBD1. Germline CDR1 and CDR2: MDHEN and SYDVKM. The CDR3 is 15 residues long. The junction had 9 bases not matched to a gene; V was cut back by 5 bases and J by 8 bases. The CDR3 DNA is TGTGCCAGCAGTCAGTCCGGGACAGGGGGCTCGGGCTACACCTTC. Its protein is CASSQSGTGGSGYTF.

The rearrangement joins TRBV5-4 to TRBJ2-1; TRBD2 matches 7 bases. In germline, CDR1 is SGHNT, CDR2 YYREEE (reference sequence). The CDR3 is 17 residues long. The junction had 12 bases not matched to a gene; V was cut back by 0 bases and J by 6 bases. The CDR3 region is CASSLGLGGFEGNEQFF. The DNA for the CDR3 is TGTGCCAGCAGCTTGGGGTTGGGGGGGTTTGAAGGCAATGAGCAGTTCTTC.

The CDR3 region is CASSLYRGRNSPLHF. CDR3 DNA sequence: TGTGCCAGCAGTCTCTACAGGGGGCGGAATTCACCCCTCCACTTT. The rearrangement joins TRBV28 to TRBJ1-6, with TRBD1 matching over 9 bases. Germline trimming cut 5 bases from V and 7 bases from J; bases unmatched to any gene: 6. CDR1 and CDR2 (germline): MDHEN, SYDVKM. This CDR3 comprises 15 residues.

The chain combines TRBV9 with TRBJ1-2, with D tentatively TRBD1 (6 bases). V lost 4 bases to trimming and J lost 7 bases, with 17 bases between them. Germline CDR1 and CDR2: SGDLS and YYNGEE. This CDR3 comprises 14 residues. CDR3 nucleotides: TGTGCCAGCAGCACGGGGGGCGGGGGCCGTGGCTACACCTTC. It codes for CASSTGGGGRGYTF.